These 21 T cell receptor beta chains were all obtained from the same sample, sequenced in a study of tumor and adjacent non-tumor tissue in lung cancer. Three rounds of nested PCR, following a modified ARM-PCR protocol, produced the TCRbeta library. TCRdb recomputed calls from the multiplex PCR reads with MiXCR, one row per CDR3 protein. This sample has more than 60,000 distinct CDR3 sequences, with under 85% found just once. No cell sorting was done before RNA was extracted from the tissue. The source material was lung tumor tissue. These receptors were obtained from a woman between 50 and 59 years old with non-small cell lung cancer.

The chain is built from TRBV12-3 or TRBV12-4 and TRBJ1-1, with 8 bases lining up with TRBD1. With 10 bases clipped from V and 3 bases from J, the junction kept 10 bases outside the gene matches. CDR3 length: 14 residues. The CDR3 spells CANRYRGIDTEAFF. CDR3 coding DNA: TGTGCCAACAGGTACAGGGGGATCGACACTGAAGCTTTCTTT.

In regard to this clonotype: Sequence at one end of the junction differs from germline and may be a read error. This sequence joins TRBV13 and TRBJ2-5, with TRBD2 matching over 9 bases. Per the germline V gene, CDR1 is PRHDT and CDR2 is FYEKMQ (reference sequence). This CDR3 contains 16 residues. CDR3 sequence: CAGSLVLAGPQETQNF. CDR3 sequence (DNA): TGTGCCGGCAGCCTAGTGCTAGCGGGACCACAAGAGACCCAAAACTTC.

As concerns this clonotype: This may be a read error, as it is one base from a much larger clone. This rearrangement joins TRBV30 to TRBJ2-1; D gene unclear. V shed 0 bases and J shed 7 bases, with 13 bases lying between them. CDR3 length: 14 residues. Germline CDR1 and CDR2: GTSNPN and SVGIG (reference sequence). The CDR3 region has the DNA TGTGCCTGGAGTGTAGTTTTGAGCCGAAATGAGCAGTTCTTC. It yields the protein CAWSVVLSRNEQFF.

Worth noting for this clonotype: A read error may account for a junction end that differs from germline. The chain employs TRBV11-2 and TRBJ1-3, with unresolved D. The CDR3 covers 17 residues. Germline loops: CDR1 SGHAT, CDR2 FQNNGV. CDR3 coding DNA: TGTGCCAGTAGCTCCTCTTTCCACCGATTCTCTGGAAACACCATATATTTT. Encoded protein: CASSSSFHRFSGNTIYF.

As for this clonotype: One junction end disagrees with the germline gene, perhaps due to a read error. The CDR3 coding sequence is TGTGCCGGACGGATAGGTCACACCGAGGAGCTGTTTTTT. This translates into CAGRIGHTEELFF. The chain has TRBV5-4 and TRBJ2-2; D is unresolved. Germline V gives CDR1 SGHNT, CDR2 YYREEE (reference sequence). This CDR3 spans 13 amino acids.

This clonotype has a single count. At one end, the junction sequence differs from germline, possibly due to a read error. The chain is built from TRBV11-2 and TRBJ1-5; D might be TRBD1 (5 bases). Germline V gene data show CDR1 as SGHAT and CDR2 as FQNNGV. CDR3 size: 15 residues. In DNA form, the CDR3 reads TGTGCCAGCAGCCTAGGAGACAGAGGTTCCCAGCCTCAGCATTTT. This encodes CASSLGDRGSQPQHF.

On this clonotype itself: Because the CDR3 is missing its conserved closing phenylalanine or tryptophan, this is likely a read error. The rearrangement joins TRBV10-2 to TRBJ2-5; D may be TRBD2 (6 bases). Germline V gene sequence: CDR1 WSHSY, CDR2 SAAADI. The germline V and J ends were trimmed by 3 bases and 4 bases, with 9 bases remaining between them. This CDR3 contains 13 residues. Here the CDR3 DNA reads TGCGCCAGCAGTGAATCCGGGAGAGAGACCCAGTACCTC. Residues: CASSESGRETQYL.

The genes are TRBV4-1 and TRBJ2-5; perhaps TRBD1 as D (5 bases). Germline V gives CDR1 MGHRA, CDR2 YSYEKL. The V end was cut by 10 bases, the J end by 4 bases, with 22 bases between. CDR3 length equals 15 residues. The CDR3 here is CANSQVQGPRETQYF. DNA for the CDR3: TGCGCCAACAGTCAAGTGCAGGGCCCACGAGAGACCCAGTACTTC.

Turning to this clonotype: A read error may account for a junction end that differs from germline. This chain joins TRBV10-3 and TRBJ1-2; D is unclear. In germline, CDR1 is ENHRY, CDR2 SYGVKD. The CDR3 has 12 amino acids. CDR3 nucleotide sequence: TGTGCCACCCACCTTGGACTGGAGAATATGGCCTTC. Protein product: CATHLGLENMAF.

The rearrangement uses TRBV6-2 or TRBV6-3 and TRBJ2-7, with a possible D match to TRBD1 (5 bases). Germline-derived CDR1 and CDR2 are MNHEY and SVGEGT. The CDR3 spans 14 residues. The CDR3 here is CASRRRPGPYGQYV. The CDR3 coding sequence is TGTGCCAGCAGACGCCGTCCAGGGCCCTACGGGCAGTATGTC.

The chain combines TRBV6-2 or TRBV6-3 with TRBJ2-3, with D tentatively TRBD2 (5 bases). V was pared by 5 bases and J by 0 bases, with 12 bases between. Germline CDR1 and CDR2: MNHEY and SVGEGT. This CDR3 is 15 amino acids long. CDR3 bases: TGTGCCAGCAGTCTAGCCCTCCCCAGCACAGATACGCAGTATTTT. Its protein product is CASSLALPSTDTQYF.

This clonotype is labeled medium-sized. This chain uses TRBV11-2 with TRBJ2-2; 8 bases are shared with TRBD2. The V gene's germline CDR1 is SGHAT and CDR2 FQNNGV. This CDR3 has 15 amino acids. The trim removed 6 bases at V and 6 bases at J, leaving 9 bases unmatched. The CDR3 DNA sequence: TGTGCCAGCAGTCTAGAAAGCGGGGGTTCCGGGGAGCTGTTTTTT. The encoded protein is CASSLESGGSGELFF.

In regard to this clonotype: Germline is not matched at one junction end, which may reflect a read error. The chain carries TRBV29-1 and TRBJ1-1; D uncertain. The CDR3 contains 11 residues. CDR1 is SQVTM, CDR2 ANQGSEA, per germline. The CDR3 nucleotides read TGCAGCATTGCTTGGCGATCTGAATCTTTCTTT. It is translated as CSIAWRSESFF.

This clonotype was counted many times. At one boundary the junction diverges from the germline segment, which might be a read error. The genes are TRBV6-5 and TRBJ2-1; D may be TRBD1 (5 bases). Looked up from germline, CDR1 is MNHEY and CDR2 is SVGAGI. The CDR3 loop spans 16 amino acids. The CDR3 loop is CASSYLQTDSYNGQFF. CDR3 in DNA: TGTGCCAGCAGTTACCTTCAGACAGACTCCTACAATGGGCAGTTCTTC.

With regard to this clonotype: Germline is not matched at one junction end, which may reflect a read error. This chain links TRBV11-2 with TRBJ1-3; 7 bases map to TRBD1. The CDR3 length is 15 residues. Per germline, CDR1 SGHAT and CDR2 FQNNGV. CDR3 residues: CSSSRDRDTGNTIYF. The CDR3 DNA sequence: TGTTCCAGTAGCCGCGACAGGGACACAGGAAACACCATATATTTT.

The rearrangement joins TRBV13 to TRBJ2-1, with 7 nucleotides matching TRBD1. The CDR3 covers 13 residues. From germline, CDR1 is PRHDT and CDR2 FYEKMQ (reference sequence). CDR3 nucleotides: TGTACCAACAGCAGGGACAGTCACAATGAGCAGTTCTTC. Translation gives CTNSRDSHNEQFF.

This chain connects TRBV6-2 or TRBV6-3 to TRBJ2-1; D is unresolved. The CDR3 contains 13 residues. V lost 2 bases and J lost 10, with 12 bases in between. Germline V lookup: CDR1 MNHEY, CDR2 SVGEGT. The CDR3 is CASSYGKVNEQFF. For the CDR3, the DNA is TGTGCCAGCAGTTACGGCAAGGTTAACGAGCAGTTCTTC.

Concerning this clonotype: One end of the junction fails to match germline, which may point to a read error. This chain joins TRBV10-1 and TRBJ2-7; D is tentatively TRBD1 or TRBD2 (5 bases each). The CDR3 is made up of 13 amino acids. Germline CDR1 is WNHNN and CDR2 is SYGVQD (reference sequence). CDR3 amino acids: CVSSPSGAGEQYF. The CDR3 DNA sequence: TGCGTCAGCAGCCCCTCCGGGGCGGGCGAGCAGTACTTC.

A remark on this clonotype: Sequence at one end of the junction differs from germline and may be a read error. The V call is TRBV4-1, the J call TRBJ2-7, with D possibly being TRBD1 or TRBD2 (5 bases each). Germline lookup yields CDR1 MGHRA and CDR2 YSYEKL. CDR3 length equals 15 residues. CDR3 sequence (DNA): TGCGCCAACAGCCAACCCGGGACGAACTCTTACGAGCAGTATTTC. Protein product: CANSQPGTNSYEQYF.

Comment on this clonotype: One end of the junction fails to match germline, which may point to a read error. This sequence joins TRBV6-5 and TRBJ1-2, with 8 bases lining up with TRBD1. This CDR3 is built from 15 residues. Germline assignment: CDR1 MNHEY and CDR2 SVGAGI. The CDR3 protein is CASSYSGTGIYDYTF. CDR3 coding DNA: TGTGCCAGCAGTTACTCAGGGACAGGAATCTATGACTACACCTTC.

Turning to this clonotype: At one of its ends the junction is not consistent with the germline gene, which may arise from a read error. The gene calls are TRBV4-1 and TRBJ2-1; no clear D gene. Germline-derived CDR1 and CDR2 are MGHRA and YSYEKL. CDR3 length equals 16 residues. The CDR3 loop reads CASSQVDIVSYNVQFF. The DNA of the CDR3 is TGCGCTAGCAGCCAAGTAGACATAGTCTCCTACAATGTGCAGTTCTTC.